The clone carrying this T cell receptor (beta chain) was detected many times. Its target is not known. This sample stems from a study of tumor-infiltrating lymphocytes in primary liver carcinoma. Study context: Samples returned roughly 3.65 to 7.5 million productive TCRbeta reads, a yield that was similar across tissue types. Whole-study results and caveats: Tumor-blood pairs (like tumor-adjacent pairs) overlapped less than tumor region pairs did.

V lost 6 bases to trimming and J lost 1 base; unmatched junction nucleotides: 7. This CDR3 has 16 residues. Making TCR beta cDNA involved approximately 0.5 ug total RNA and a constant-region primer. Libraries covering TCR beta were generated through three nested multiplex PCR rounds (using a slightly modified ARM-PCR). Investigators reported that the first two PCR rounds, at around 10 cycles each, used TRBV1-TRBV30 forward primers with a C-beta reverse primer. TCRdb ran MiXCR on the multiplex PCR reads and lists one entry per CDR3 protein. The profile shows more than 95,000 distinct CDR3 sequences, under 65% of them singletons. The source material, about 18-33 mg of unsorted bulk tissue, was used to co-extract RNA and DNA. The sampling covered five separate regions of each tumor. Whichever tumor sample was examined, it had over 80% viable tumor cells.

The specimen was liver tumor tissue from sampling region 3. Subset described: tumor region T3, left-lateral pole. The clonotype originates from a woman aged 60-70 years with primary liver carcinoma and hepatitis B virus infection. This chain uses TRBV12-3 or TRBV12-4 with TRBJ2-1; TRBD2 matches at 9 bases. Here the CDR3 DNA reads TGTGCCAGCAGGAGTAGCGGGAGAACTTCCTACAATGAGCAGTTCTTC. Translation: CASRSSGRTSYNEQFF.